The next 24 T cell receptor beta chains were all read from a single sample in a study of OX40 agonist ivuxolimab in advanced cancers. Method: immunoSEQ multiplex PCR; TCRdb's copy keeps in-frame clones and lacks some. The sample yields tens of thousands of clones, more than 90% seen once. The sequences come from CD4+ or CD8+ T cells sorted from blood, collected in a trial of the OX40 agonist ivuxolimab. These receptors were collected from an adult with an advanced solid tumor such as melanoma, head and neck, liver or kidney cancer.

In DNA form, the CDR3 reads TGTGCCAGCAGCGTAGCGGGCCGCACCGGGGAGCTGTTTTTT. This encodes CASSVAGRTGELFF. The chain couples TRBV9 to TRBJ2-2, with D unresolved. Germline-derived CDR1 and CDR2 are SGDLS and YYNGEE. CDR3 length: 14 amino acids. V was cut by 0 bases and J by 4 bases, with 7 bases left in between. Variable domain in full (rest from reference TRBV9 and TRBJ2-2): DSGVTQTPKHLITATGQRVTLRCSPRSGDLSVYWYQQSLDQGLQFLIQYYNGEERAKGNILERFSAQQFPDLHSELNLSSLELGDSALYFCASSVAGRTGELFFGEGSRLTVL.

This clone occurred a few times. The chain has TRBV9 and TRBJ1-1; TRBD1 is a possible D gene (5 bases). Per the germline V gene, CDR1 is SGDLS and CDR2 is YYNGEE. The CDR3 length is 14 residues. V lost 0 bases to trimming and J lost 4 bases, with 10 bases between them. CDR3 sequence reads: CASSVGQGSTEAFF. The CDR3 bases are TGTGCCAGCAGCGTAGGGCAGGGCAGCACTGAAGCTTTCTTT. The variable domain in full, completed from reference TRBV9 and TRBJ1-1, reads DSGVTQTPKHLITATGQRVTLRCSPRSGDLSVYWYQQSLDQGLQFLIQYYNGEERAKGNILERFSAQQFPDLHSELNLSSLELGDSALYFCASSVGQGSTEAFFGQGTRLTVV.

The chain combines TRBV7-9 with TRBJ1-1, with D maybe TRBD1 (5 bases). Germline-derived CDR1 and CDR2 are SEHNR and FQNEAQ (reference sequence). V dropped 1 base and J dropped 4 bases, with 10 bases sitting between them. The CDR3 is made up of 14 amino acids. The CDR3 DNA reads TGTGCCAGCAGCTTAGGGCAGGGCACCACTGAAGCTTTCTTT. Translated, it gives CASSLGQGTTEAFF. The whole variable domain, filled in from reference TRBV7-9 and TRBJ1-1, reads DTGVSQNPRHKITKRGQNVTFRCDPISEHNRLYWYRQTLGQGPEFLTYFQNEAQLEKSRLLSDRFSAERPKGSFSTLEIQRTEQGDSAMYLCASSLGQGTTEAFFGQGTRLTVV.

V is TRBV6-1 and J is TRBJ1-1; D gene uncertain. The CDR3 extends over 16 amino acids. Germline CDR1 is MNHNS and CDR2 is SASEGT. Trimming took off 4 bases at V and 1 base at J, with 16 bases between the two ends. The CDR3 loop reads CASSVEHWNQNTEAFF. CDR3 nucleotide sequence: TGTGCCAGCAGTGTTGAGCATTGGAACCAGAACACTGAAGCTTTCTTT.

This rearrangement joins TRBV19 to TRBJ1-3, with unresolved D. V was cut by 6 bases and J by 0 bases, with 9 bases left in between. The V gene's germline CDR1 is LNHDA and CDR2 SQIVND (reference sequence). The CDR3 has 14 amino acids. The CDR3 loop reads CASSPAASGNTIYF. As DNA, the CDR3 is TGTGCCAGTAGCCCTGCAGCCTCTGGAAACACCATATATTTT.

Concerning this clone itself: At one end the junction does not follow the germline gene, possibly because of a read error. Written as DNA, the CDR3 is TGTGCCAGCAGTGAGGGACTGATAGCCGTCGGGGGGCTGTTTTTT. Encoded protein: CASSEGLIAVGGLFF. The chain links TRBV6-1 to TRBJ2-2, with TRBD2 as a possible D gene (6 bases). CDR1 and CDR2 from the germline V gene are MNHNS and SASEGT. This CDR3 spans 15 amino acids.

A remark on this clone: An end of the junction differs from the germline gene, which may be a read error. This chain uses TRBV5-1 with TRBJ2-3; TRBD2 aligns across 8 bases. Germline V CDR1 and CDR2: SGHRS, YFSETQ. The length of the CDR3 is 17 residues. CDR3 DNA: TGCGCCAGCAGCTTGGGGCGCGGGAGGTTTATCATAGATCCGCAGTATTTT. It is translated as CASSLGRGRFIIDPQYF.

The V gene is TRBV2, the J gene TRBJ2-7; perhaps TRBD1 as D (6 bases). The germline CDR1 and CDR2 sequences are SNHLY and FYNNEI. Trimming left V 3 bases short and J 7 bases short, with 19 bases between. The CDR3 sequence is 15 residues long. For the CDR3, the DNA is TGTGCCAGCAGTGACGACGGGACAACACCTCAAGAGCAGTACTTC. Its protein is CASSDDGTTPQEQYF.

The V call is TRBV28, the J call TRBJ1-5, with D uncertain. CDR3 length equals 14 residues. V shed 0 bases and J shed 3 bases, with 6 bases lying between them. CDR1 and CDR2 from the germline V gene are MDHEN and SYDVKM. The CDR3, as DNA: TGTGCCAGCAGTTTATGGGGGAACAATCAGCCCCAGCATTTT. Protein product: CASSLWGNNQPQHF.

This chain joins TRBV27 and TRBJ2-2; a possible D gene is TRBD2 (5 bases). Germline loops: CDR1 MNHEY, CDR2 SMNVEV (reference sequence). This CDR3 comprises 17 residues. The V end lost 2 bases, the J end lost 1 base, and 14 bases lay between the germline ends. CDR3 loop: CASSLGLGVKNTGELFF. Here the CDR3 DNA reads TGTGCCAGCAGTTTAGGGCTCGGGGTCAAGAACACCGGGGAGCTGTTTTTT.

The DNA for the CDR3 is TGCGCCAGCAGCCTGACGGGACATCTCGCCGATGAGCAGTTCTTC. Protein: CASSLTGHLADEQFF. This rearrangement joins TRBV5-1 to TRBJ2-1; weak D call: TRBD1 (6 bases). This CDR3 is 15 amino acids long. The V and J ends lost 4 bases and 8 bases respectively, with 19 bases between them. Per the germline V gene, CDR1 is SGHRS and CDR2 is YFSETQ.

The rearrangement uses TRBV5-1 and TRBJ1-1; 9 bases are shared with TRBD1. This CDR3 is 15 amino acids long. The J segment lost 1 base and the V segment lost 0 bases, leaving 1 base of the junction unmatched. CDR1 is SGHRS, CDR2 YFSETQ, per germline. The CDR3 spells CASSLVGQGNTEAFF. The DNA for the CDR3 is TGCGCCAGCAGCTTGGTGGGACAGGGGAACACTGAAGCTTTCTTT.

This sequence joins TRBV30 and TRBJ2-7; 9 nucleotides align to TRBD1. This CDR3 region has 15 residues. Germline V gene data show CDR1 as GTSNPN and CDR2 as SVGIG (reference sequence). V gave up 2 bases and J gave up 1 base; unmatched junction bases: 6. The CDR3 DNA follows: TGTGCCTGGAGTTTATCCGGGACAGGGTCCTACGAGCAGTACTTC. Its translation: CAWSLSGTGSYEQYF.

The genes are TRBV6-6 and TRBJ2-7; 7 bases map to TRBD2. CDR1 and CDR2 (germline): MNHNY, SVGAGI (reference sequence). This CDR3 is built from 12 residues. V gave up 11 bases and J gave up 4 bases; unmatched junction bases: 8. CDR3 coding DNA: TGTGCCGGAGGGGAGGGGAAATACGAGCAGTACTTC. It is translated as CAGGEGKYEQYF.

This clone was seen a handful of times. The genes are TRBV4-2 and TRBJ1-1, with D perhaps matching TRBD1 (5 bases). Germline CDR1 reads LGHNA; CDR2 reads YNFKEQ. CDR3 size: 16 residues. V was trimmed by 4 bases and J by 0 bases, leaving 15 bases between them. CDR3: CASSPNGGTMNTEAFF. CDR3 DNA sequence: TGTGCCAGCAGCCCGAACGGAGGGACGATGAACACTGAAGCTTTCTTT.

The rearrangement uses TRBV19 and TRBJ2-4, with D unclear. There are 13 residues in the CDR3. The germline CDR1 and CDR2 sequences are LNHDA and SQIVND (reference sequence). V lost 10 bases and J 8 bases, leaving 18 bases between the germline ends. The CDR3 DNA is TGTGCCACCGGCCTCGGGCGTCGGGACATTCAGTACTTC. As protein: CATGLGRRDIQYF.

The V and J genes are TRBV6-5 and TRBJ2-7; maybe TRBD1 (5 bases). Germline CDR1 is MNHEY and CDR2 is SVGAGI. The CDR3 covers 12 residues. V was trimmed by 6 bases and J by 4 bases, leaving 10 bases between them. CDR3 residues: CASRQAGYEQYF. DNA of the CDR3: TGTGCCAGCAGACAGGCAGGTTACGAGCAGTACTTC.

The chain joins TRBV19 to TRBJ1-1; 7 bases are a match to TRBD1. The V gene's germline CDR1 is LNHDA and CDR2 SQIVND (reference sequence). The CDR3 totals 16 residues. Trimming removed 0 bases from V and 1 base from J; junction bases left unmatched: 5. CDR3 in amino acids: CASSIDQGGRNTEAFF. CDR3 in DNA: TGTGCCAGTAGTATAGATCAGGGGGGTCGGAACACTGAAGCTTTCTTT.

The CDR3 DNA is TGTGCCAGCAGCTGGGGGGGTCTAGCGGGACGGGCCTACGAGCAGTACTTC. This codes for CASSWGGLAGRAYEQYF. V is TRBV7-9 and J is TRBJ2-7; 9 bases agree with TRBD2. The CDR3 contains 17 residues. The junction had 12 bases not matched to a gene; V was cut back by 4 bases and J by 2 bases. Per the germline V gene, CDR1 is SEHNR and CDR2 is FQNEAQ (reference sequence). Using reference TRBV7-9 and TRBJ2-7 for the parts outside the CDR3, the full variable domain is DTGVSQNPRHKITKRGQNVTFRCDPISEHNRLYWYRQTLGQGPEFLTYFQNEAQLEKSRLLSDRFSAERPKGSFSTLEIQRTEQGDSAMYLCASSWGGLAGRAYEQYFGPGTRLTVT.

The chain links TRBV28 to TRBJ2-1, with D unresolved. Trimming pared 6 bases from V and 10 bases from J, leaving 13 bases between. Germline values: CDR1 MDHEN, CDR2 SYDVKM. The CDR3 has 12 residues. The CDR3 bases are TGTGCCAGCAGCCCGGACGTCAGGGAGCAGTTCTTC. Translation gives CASSPDVREQFF.

The chain's CDR3 is CAWSPAGTYNEQFF. CDR3 DNA sequence: TGTGCCTGGAGCCCTGCCGGGACCTACAATGAGCAGTTCTTC. The gene calls are TRBV30 and TRBJ2-1; possible D gene TRBD2, 5 bases. Trimming shortened V by 3 bases and J by 2 bases, and 11 bases separated the two germline ends. CDR1 and CDR2 from the germline V gene are GTSNPN and SVGIG (reference sequence). This CDR3 spans 14 amino acids. Combining the CDR3 with reference TRBV30 and TRBJ2-1 gives the whole variable domain SQTIHQWPATLVQPVGSPLSLECTVEGTSNPNLYWYRQAAGRGLQLLFYSVGIGQISSEVPQNLSASRPQDRQFILSSKKLLLSDSGFYLCAWSPAGTYNEQFFGPGTRLTVL.

This clone came up once. This sequence joins TRBV27 and TRBJ1-2; D call uncertain. Germline CDR1 is MNHEY and CDR2 is SMNVEV (reference sequence). With 6 bases removed from V and 7 bases from J, the gap between germline ends came to 12 bases. The length of the CDR3 is 12 residues. CDR3 DNA: TGTGCCAGCAGGGCCTCCGGGGTTGGCTACACCTTC. Its translation is CASRASGVGYTF.

This sequence joins TRBV5-5 and TRBJ2-3; 11 bases fit TRBD2. V was pared by 0 bases and J by 6 bases, with 6 bases of the junction left unmatched. This CDR3 region has 16 residues. Germline loops: CDR1 SGHKS, CDR2 YYEKEE (reference sequence). The CDR3 reads CASSLGLAGGMDTQYF. As DNA, the CDR3 is TGTGCCAGCAGCTTGGGATTAGCGGGAGGGATGGATACGCAGTATTTT.

The rearrangement joins TRBV11-3 to TRBJ2-1, with 13 nucleotides matching TRBD2. V shed 5 bases, J shed 7 bases, and the junction held 5 bases outside the gene matches. Germline loops: CDR1 SGHNT, CDR2 YENEEA. The length of the CDR3 is 15 residues. The CDR3 region has the DNA TGTGCCAGCAGCCCGGGGACTAGCGGGATAAATGAGCAGTTCTTC. Amino acid sequence: CASSPGTSGINEQFF.